The source of this T cell receptor (beta chain) is a study of shared clonotypes between healthy human individuals. This clone was counted a few times. Profiled with immunoSEQ multiplex PCR; TCRdb holds only in-frame clones, not every one. Of fewer than 200,000 clones listed, approximately 60% are singletons. The CDR3 loop spans 14 amino acids. Per germline, CDR1 SQVTM and CDR2 ANQGSEA. Between the trimmed V and J ends, which lost 5 bases and 4 bases, there was a span of 15 bases. Sample: memory CD4+ T cells sorted from blood. Subset given: CD45RA-negative fraction. This receptor was identified in a man in his thirties or forties in good health. This rearrangement joins TRBV29-1 to TRBJ2-1, with D tentatively TRBD2 (6 bases). The CDR3 here is CSVTTSGSYNEQFF. The CDR3 coding sequence is TGCAGCGTTACCACCAGCGGGTCGTACAATGAGCAGTTCTTC.